The clone carrying this T cell receptor beta chain has more than one count but fewer than ten. Its cognate antigen is unknown. cDNA serving as the sequencing template came from extracted, reverse transcribed RNA. Only in-frame clones appear in the TCRdb table, and some are missing; sequencing was by immunoSEQ multiplex PCR. The sample has 150,000 or so clones, over 45% seen once. The data are from a study of CD8+ T cells in alopecia areata. Study at large: Dosing spanned 6 to 18 months on tofacitinib, then 6 months off drug.

Study observations and caveats: Clonality in lesional scalp, especially alopecia totalis/universalis, exceeded that of normal scalp. Scalp sample data also include resident alphabeta T cells from normal skin.

Germline values: CDR1 SGHTS, CDR2 YDEGEE. This CDR3 is 15 amino acids long. The trim removed 5 bases at V and 2 bases at J, leaving 7 bases unmatched. V is TRBV5-8 and J is TRBJ2-7; 10 positions agree with TRBD1. The sample comprised CD4+ T cells sorted from blood. This TCR derives from a human donor with alopecia areata. CDR3 DNA sequence: TGTGCCAGCAGAATGGGGACAGGGGATACCTACGAGCAGTACTTC. It yields the protein CASRMGTGDTYEQYF.